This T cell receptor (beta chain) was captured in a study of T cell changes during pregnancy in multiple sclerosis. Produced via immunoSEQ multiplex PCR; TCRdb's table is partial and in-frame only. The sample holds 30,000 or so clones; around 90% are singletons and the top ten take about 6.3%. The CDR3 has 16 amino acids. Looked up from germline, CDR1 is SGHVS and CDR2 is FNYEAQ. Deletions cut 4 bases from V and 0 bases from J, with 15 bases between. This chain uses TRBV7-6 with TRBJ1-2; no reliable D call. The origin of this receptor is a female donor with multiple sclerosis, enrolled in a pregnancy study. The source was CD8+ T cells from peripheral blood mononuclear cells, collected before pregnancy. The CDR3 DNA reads TGTGCCAGCAGCTCAAAGAGAGGCCGGGCTAACTATGGCTACACCTTC. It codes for CASSSKRGRANYGYTF.